The next 17 T cell receptor beta chains were all read from a single sample in a study of blood T cell repertoires in COVID-19. Sequencing used immunoSEQ multiplex PCR; TCRdb keeps in-frame clones, though not all of them. The sample yields about 76,000 clones, 86% seen once. The sequencing input was peripheral blood. These receptors all come from a human donor in a cohort sampled during active COVID-19.

With respect to this clone: Distinct nucleotide sequences in the sample also encode this CDR3. The chain links TRBV28 to TRBJ2-1; 8 bases line up with TRBD2. The germline V gene has CDR1 MDHEN and CDR2 SYDVKM. This CDR3 is 15 amino acids long. The J segment lost 11 bases and the V segment lost 4 bases, leaving 13 bases of the junction unmatched. For the CDR3, the DNA is TGTGCCAGCAGTTCTCTTAGGGTAGCGGGGATTCAGCAGTTCTTC. This gives the protein CASSSLRVAGIQQFF.

This chain connects TRBV5-1 to TRBJ1-3, with TRBD1 matching 8 bases. The CDR3 has 15 amino acids. The V gene's germline CDR1 is SGHRS and CDR2 YFSETQ. With 4 bases clipped from V and 2 bases from J, the junction kept 5 bases outside the gene matches. The CDR3 is CASSPMTGAGNTIYF. The DNA for the CDR3 is TGCGCCAGCAGCCCGATGACAGGGGCTGGAAACACCATATATTTT.

The rearrangement uses TRBV30 and TRBJ1-5; the match to TRBD1 covers 10 bases. This CDR3 is 16 amino acids long. Unmatched junction bases numbered 10, after V lost 3 bases and J lost 5 bases. CDR1 is GTSNPN and CDR2 is SVGIG in the germline V gene (reference sequence). CDR3 loop: CAWSLTGQGSDQPQHF. The CDR3 nucleotides read TGTGCCTGGAGCCTCACGGGACAGGGGAGCGATCAGCCCCAGCATTTT.

The chain links TRBV30 to TRBJ2-7; a possible D gene is TRBD1 (5 bases). V shed 2 bases and J shed 3 bases, with 11 bases lying between them. Germline CDR1 is GTSNPN and CDR2 is SVGIG (reference sequence). The CDR3 is 13 amino acids. The chain's CDR3 is CAWSPDSRYEQYF. DNA for the CDR3: TGTGCCTGGAGTCCCGACAGCCGCTACGAGCAGTACTTC.

The J gene is TRBJ1-5, the V gene TRBV19; D not resolved. Germline loops: CDR1 LNHDA, CDR2 SQIVND (reference sequence). The CDR3 is 14 amino acids. The V end lost 5 bases, the J end lost 0 bases, and 8 bases lay between the germline ends. The CDR3 DNA is TGTGCCAGTAGTTACCAGGTTAGCAATCAGCCCCAGCATTTT. As protein: CASSYQVSNQPQHF.

The J gene is TRBJ2-7, the V gene TRBV28; 8 positions match TRBD1. Germline CDR1 and CDR2: MDHEN and SYDVKM. After removal of 5 bases from V and 3 bases from J, the junction contained 9 bases not matched to a gene. The CDR3 contains 15 residues. The DNA of the CDR3 is TGTGCCAGCAGTAGCCCGGGACAGGCGTTCTACGAGCAGTACTTC. It encodes CASSSPGQAFYEQYF.

This chain uses TRBV2 with TRBJ2-5; 7 bases map to TRBD1. Trimming took 7 bases from V and 1 from J; bases not matched to a gene: 3. The CDR3 covers 13 residues. The germline V gene has CDR1 SNHLY and CDR2 FYNNEI. The CDR3 is CASNRDSQETQYF. The CDR3 bases are TGTGCCAGCAATAGGGACAGCCAAGAGACCCAGTACTTC.

The chain couples TRBV6-5 to TRBJ1-4; a possible D gene is TRBD1 (6 bases). This CDR3 is built from 14 residues. The V end was cut by 2 bases, the J end by 8 bases, with 12 bases between. Germline CDR1 is MNHEY and CDR2 is SVGAGI. DNA for the CDR3: TGTGCCAGCAGTTACACAGGGAGTAGGGAAAAACTGTTTTTT. This codes for CASSYTGSREKLFF.

The chain links TRBV11-2 to TRBJ2-1; maybe TRBD1 (5 bases). Trimming left V 1 base short and J 2 bases short, with 15 bases between. Per germline, CDR1 SGHAT and CDR2 FQNNGV. This CDR3 is 17 amino acids long. Here the CDR3 reads CASSLGQWGDPYNEQFF. The CDR3 coding sequence is TGTGCCAGCAGCTTAGGTCAGTGGGGCGATCCCTACAATGAGCAGTTCTTC. Drawing the rest from reference TRBV11-2 and TRBJ2-1, the complete variable domain is EAGVAQSPRYKIIEKRQSVAFWCNPISGHATLYWYQQILGQGPKLLIQFQNNGVVDDSQLPKDRFSAERLKGVDSTLKIQPAKLEDSAVYLCASSLGQWGDPYNEQFFGPGTRLTVL.

This sequence joins TRBV5-1 and TRBJ2-1, with D perhaps matching TRBD2 (6 bases). Trimming shortened V by 4 bases and J by 0 bases, and 14 bases separated the two germline ends. The CDR3 loop spans 16 amino acids. Germline CDR1 and CDR2: SGHRS and YFSETQ. In DNA form, the CDR3 reads TGCGCCAGCAGCGGGGGACTCACTAGCTCCTACAATGAGCAGTTCTTC. Its protein product is CASSGGLTSSYNEQFF. Together with reference TRBV5-1 and TRBJ2-1, the CDR3 gives the full variable domain: KAGVTQTPRYLIKTRGQQVTLSCSPISGHRSVSWYQQTPGQGLQFLFEYFSETQRNKGNFPGRFSGRQFSNSRSEMNVSTLELGDSALYLCASSGGLTSSYNEQFFGPGTRLTVL.

The gene calls are TRBV9 and TRBJ1-2; D call uncertain. The CDR3 runs 15 residues. Trimming pared 0 bases from V and 5 bases from J, leaving 14 bases between. CDR1 SGDLS and CDR2 YYNGEE come from the germline V gene. The CDR3 sequence is CASSVVEGLGYGYTF. The DNA for the CDR3 is TGTGCCAGCAGCGTAGTGGAGGGCCTAGGATATGGCTACACCTTC. Filled out from reference TRBV9 and TRBJ1-2, the complete variable domain reads DSGVTQTPKHLITATGQRVTLRCSPRSGDLSVYWYQQSLDQGLQFLIQYYNGEERAKGNILERFSAQQFPDLHSELNLSSLELGDSALYFCASSVVEGLGYGYTFGSGTRLTVV.

The chain couples TRBV27 to TRBJ1-2, with D possibly TRBD1 on 5 matching bases. This CDR3 is built from 14 residues. V lost 6 bases and J lost 5, with 16 bases in between. The germline V gene has CDR1 MNHEY and CDR2 SMNVEV (reference sequence). The CDR3 coding sequence is TGTGCCAGCAGAGTGGAAGACAGCTCTTATGGCTACACCTTC. Protein sequence: CASRVEDSSYGYTF.

The V gene is TRBV19, the J gene TRBJ1-1; TRBD1 is a possible D gene (5 bases). V lost 6 bases and J 4 bases, leaving 15 bases between the germline ends. Germline CDR1 is LNHDA and CDR2 is SQIVND (reference sequence). The CDR3 length is 14 residues. Written as DNA, the CDR3 is TGTGCCAGTAGCAAGCAGGGTGGTGGCACTGAAGCTTTCTTT. As protein: CASSKQGGGTEAFF.

The V gene is TRBV25-1, the J gene TRBJ1-5; 7 nucleotides match TRBD1. Germline V gene lookup returns CDR1 MGHDK and CDR2 SYGVNS. The V and J ends lost 4 bases and 2 bases, in that order; junction bases with no gene match: 5. CDR3 size: 15 residues. The CDR3 coding sequence is TGTGCCAGCAGTGCTCGGGACAGTCGCAATCAGCCCCAGCATTTT. Translated, it gives CASSARDSRNQPQHF.

The chain has TRBV29-1 and TRBJ1-1; the D is unclear. V gave up 1 base and J gave up 6 bases, with 12 bases separating them. This CDR3 has 13 residues. Germline loops: CDR1 SQVTM, CDR2 ANQGSEA. The CDR3 DNA sequence: TGCAGCGTTGAAGGGGGAGGCCCCGCTGAAGCTTTCTTT. Its translation: CSVEGGGPAEAFF.

V and J are TRBV6-2 or TRBV6-3 and TRBJ1-6, with D tentatively TRBD1 (6 bases). Germline CDR1 and CDR2: MNHEY and SVGEGT. V was clipped by 0 bases and J by 15 bases, with 12 bases between them. The CDR3 loop spans 13 amino acids. CDR3 DNA: TGTGCCAGCAGTTACTCGGGACAACGAGGCCTCCACTTT. Encoded protein: CASSYSGQRGLHF.

The rearrangement uses TRBV5-1 and TRBJ1-1; 9 bases map to TRBD1. The CDR3 runs 15 residues. Germline V lookup: CDR1 SGHRS, CDR2 YFSETQ. The J segment lost 1 base and the V segment lost 4 bases, leaving 5 bases of the junction unmatched. In nucleotides, the CDR3 is TGCGCCAGCAGCGTAGACAGGGGGACGAACACTGAAGCTTTCTTT. This sequence encodes CASSVDRGTNTEAFF.